The 7 T cell receptor beta chains presented below share a single source sample, sequenced in a study of T cell responses to AZD1222 COVID-19 vaccine. Assay used: immunoSEQ multiplex PCR; TCRdb lists only in-frame clones, some missing. The sample contains roughly 100,000 clones, roughly nine tenths of which appear only once. The sequences come from peripheral blood, collected on day 0 of AZD1222 vaccination. The receptors stem from an adult in good health.

This clone was detected once. The genes are TRBV18 and TRBJ2-7; D perhaps matches TRBD1 (5 bases). Trimming took 6 bases from V and 2 from J, leaving 17 bases between them. This CDR3 is built from 15 residues. Germline CDR1 is KGHSH and CDR2 is LQKENI. The CDR3 nucleotides are TGTGCCAGCTCCTACGTCCCAGGGATCCCCTACGAGCAGTACTTC. Protein: CASSYVPGIPYEQYF.

CDR3 coding DNA: TGTGCCAGCAGTTTGGGGGCGGGGGAAAAACTGTTTTTT. This translates into CASSLGAGEKLFF. The chain couples TRBV28 to TRBJ1-4; possibly TRBD1 for D (6 bases). V was trimmed by 3 bases and J by 8 bases, leaving 10 bases between them. Germline assignment: CDR1 MDHEN and CDR2 SYDVKM. CDR3 length: 13 amino acids. The full variable domain, completed using reference TRBV28 and TRBJ1-4, is DVKVTQSSRYLVKRTGEKVFLECVQDMDHENMFWYRQDPGLGLRLIYFSYDVKMKEKGDIPEGYSVSREKKERFSLILESASTNQTSMYLCASSLGAGEKLFFGSGTQLSVL.

The chain has TRBV3-1 (or the pseudogene TRBV3-2) and TRBJ1-4; D not resolved. The CDR3 totals 14 residues. Germline CDR1 is LGHDT and CDR2 is YNNKEL (reference sequence). The ends were cut back, 3 bases at V and 9 bases at J, with 14 bases in the middle. DNA of the CDR3: TGTGCCAGCAGCCACGACATGAAGGGAAAAAAACTGTTTTTT. Translating it yields CASSHDMKGKKLFF.

The chain combines TRBV6-5 with TRBJ1-6; TRBD1 matches at 7 bases. Trimming cost V 6 bases and J 7 bases; bases outside gene matches: 9. CDR1 is MNHEY, CDR2 SVGAGI, per germline. The CDR3 sequence is 15 residues long. The CDR3 nucleotides read TGTGCCAGCAGACTAACAGGGGCCGCGAATTCACCCCTCCACTTT. It yields the protein CASRLTGAANSPLHF.

The chain joins TRBV5-1 to TRBJ2-3; TRBD2 is a possible D gene (5 bases). V lost 1 base, J lost 1 base, and 7 bases lay in between. The CDR3 totals 14 residues. Per germline, CDR1 SGHRS and CDR2 YFSETQ. The CDR3 reads CASSLIGGTDTQYF. CDR3 nucleotides: TGCGCCAGCAGCTTGATCGGGGGCACAGATACGCAGTATTTT.

The chain couples TRBV5-6 to TRBJ2-3, with TRBD1 matching 8 bases. V lost 3 bases, J lost 0 bases, and 6 bases stayed unmatched. Germline values: CDR1 SGHDT, CDR2 YYEEEE. CDR3 size: 16 residues. Written as DNA, the CDR3 is TGTGCCAGCAGCTACCAGGGACAGGTCAGCACAGATACGCAGTATTTT. This translates into CASSYQGQVSTDTQYF.

The J gene is TRBJ1-2, the V gene TRBV10-3; D is unclear. The CDR3 has 13 residues. Germline CDR1 and CDR2: ENHRY and SYGVKD. Trimming removed 6 bases at V and 3 bases at J, with 11 bases between. DNA of the CDR3: TGTGCCATCAGGCAGGATCCGTACTATGGCTACACCTTC. This codes for CAIRQDPYYGYTF.